This is a list of T cell receptor beta chains from one sample in a study of cytomegalovirus exposure and HLA in healthy donors. Repertoires were generated with immunoSEQ multiplex PCR, while TCRdb's copy carries only in-frame clones and drops some. The table shows about 120,000 clones, with roughly 65% occurring only once. Sequenced input: PBMCs. These receptors were obtained from a man aged 35 to 55 in good health and CMV-seropositive. CDR3s include the opening cysteine and the closing phenylalanine or tryptophan. Fields, in order: V gene, CDR3 protein.

V: TRBV12-5; CDR3: CASARGGNWVNEKLFF
V: TRBV11-1; CDR3: CASSSPVVAGSTQYF
V: TRBV27; CDR3: CASSLQGNTEAFF
V: TRBV4-1; CDR3: CASSRLLTGNYEQYF
V: TRBV9; CDR3: CASSPFTGELFF
V: TRBV5-1; CDR3: CASSLSGPDSNQPQHF
V: TRBV11-2; CDR3: CASSLGSGTGGYEQYF
V: TRBV7-3; CDR3: CASSPWTGFYEQYF
V: TRBV6-5; CDR3: CASSRTGGVGYEQYF
V: TRBV21-1; CDR3: CASSTRTSGAYEQYF
V: TRBV5-6; CDR3: CASRFGTGVSGAFF
V: TRBV6-5; CDR3: CASSYGGRVYEQYF
V: TRBV5-1; CDR3: CASSLDSITNTDTQYF
V: TRBV5-1; CDR3: CASSLATSGGAVGETQYF
V: TRBV19; CDR3: CASKLGRRADEQFF
V: TRBV11-2; CDR3: CASSYDRPSAYEQYF
V: TRBV7-2; CDR3: CASSLVGGAENSPLHF
V: TRBV19; CDR3: CASSIGGPGQLQETQYF
V: TRBV29-1; CDR3: CSVDSGGTGELFF
V: TRBV9; CDR3: CASTGFNYGYTF
V: TRBV28; CDR3: CASSFEGGLQETQYF
V: TRBV4-2; CDR3: CASSQDGTSGGTPYNEQFF
V: TRBV5-1; CDR3: CASSFSENTEAFF
V: TRBV9; CDR3: CASGGQGVREQYF
V: TRBV4-3; CDR3: CASSQDARENSPLHF
V: TRBV7-9; CDR3: CASNPSHETGEYEQFF
V: TRBV9; CDR3: CASSVGDGQFF
V: TRBV28; CDR3: CASKDRFNEKLFF
V: TRBV5-5; CDR3: CASSFLRDSSYEQYF
V: TRBV6-1; CDR3: CAGSGSLGYTF
V: TRBV19; CDR3: CASSALTGSGANVLTF
V: TRBV7-2; CDR3: CASSWGTGVGEQYF
V: TRBV11-2; CDR3: CASSLSAPEATYEQYF
V: TRBV5-1; CDR3: CASSLQYRVTGELFF
V: TRBV5-6; CDR3: CASSHGQGLSYEQYF
V: TRBV11-2; CDR3: CASSRDQETQYF
V: TRBV4-2; CDR3: CASSHRQGDGYTF
V: TRBV7-9; CDR3: CASSRLGLDYNEQFF
V: TRBV27; CDR3: CASSSETLGRVVTEAFF
V: TRBV7-7; CDR3: CASSLFGVSSNSPLHF
V: TRBV5-1; CDR3: CASSLGAGSSGNTIYF
V: TRBV6-5; CDR3: CASGFRNTEAFF
V: TRBV6-5; CDR3: CASRLAGPSYEQYF
V: TRBV6-6; CDR3: CASSYHGTSGTDTQYF
V: TRBV7-9; CDR3: CASSLVAGGNQPQHF
V: TRBV19; CDR3: CASFLGRSNTEAFF
V: TRBV7-2; CDR3: CASSLRSLSSNQPQHF
V: TRBV29-1; CDR3: CSVENRGPGNTIYF
V: TRBV5-1; CDR3: CASSLGTGGNQPQHF
V: TRBV10-3; CDR3: CAGQTGNTGELFF